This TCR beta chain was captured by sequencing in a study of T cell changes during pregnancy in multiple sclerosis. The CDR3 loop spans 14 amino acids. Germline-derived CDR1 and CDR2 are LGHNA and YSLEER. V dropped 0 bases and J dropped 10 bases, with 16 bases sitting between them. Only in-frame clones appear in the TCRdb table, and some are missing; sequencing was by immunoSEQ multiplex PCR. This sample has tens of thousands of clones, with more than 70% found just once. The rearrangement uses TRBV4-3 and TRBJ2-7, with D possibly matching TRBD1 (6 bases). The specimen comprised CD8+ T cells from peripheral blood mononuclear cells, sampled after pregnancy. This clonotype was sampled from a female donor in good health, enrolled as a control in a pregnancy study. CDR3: CASSQDRNRDRQYF. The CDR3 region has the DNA TGCGCCAGCAGCCAAGACCGTAACAGGGACCGCCAGTACTTC.